This T cell receptor (beta chain) is drawn from a study of blood T cell repertoires in COVID-19. Study-level information: T cells, B-cell-depleted T cells, or PBMCs provided the cDNA or gDNA that served as material.

Per the authors' pipeline: Estimated nucleated cell counts came from reference gene primer amplification. Some clones are missing from TCRdb's copy, which holds only in-frame ones; the method was immunoSEQ multiplex PCR. That table is the source of V, J and clone size, and D and trimming were worked out from the DNA. The sample holds 100,000 to 120,000 clones, over 75% seen once. V lost 2 bases and J 2 bases, leaving 13 bases between the germline ends. This CDR3 spans 15 amino acids. Per the germline V gene, CDR1 is SGHRS and CDR2 is YFSETQ. The material sequenced was peripheral blood. V and J are TRBV5-1 and TRBJ1-2, with D maybe TRBD1 (6 bases). This receptor was taken from a woman of 80 years or more with active or convalescent COVID-19. In nucleotides, the CDR3 is TGCGCCAGCAGCTTTCCGGGACAAGAAAACTATGGCTACACCTTC. Translation gives CASSFPGQENYGYTF.